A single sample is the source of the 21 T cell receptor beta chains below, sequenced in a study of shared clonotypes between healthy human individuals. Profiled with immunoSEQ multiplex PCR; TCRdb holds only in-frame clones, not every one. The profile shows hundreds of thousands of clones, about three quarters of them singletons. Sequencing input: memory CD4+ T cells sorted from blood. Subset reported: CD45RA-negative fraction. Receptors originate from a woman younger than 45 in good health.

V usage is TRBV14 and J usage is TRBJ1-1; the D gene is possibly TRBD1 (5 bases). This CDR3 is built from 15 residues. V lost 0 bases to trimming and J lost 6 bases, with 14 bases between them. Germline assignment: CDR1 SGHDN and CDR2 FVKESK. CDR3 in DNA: TGTGCCAGCAGCCAAGAATGGCAGGGCAGGGCTGAAGCTTTCTTT. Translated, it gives CASSQEWQGRAEAFF.

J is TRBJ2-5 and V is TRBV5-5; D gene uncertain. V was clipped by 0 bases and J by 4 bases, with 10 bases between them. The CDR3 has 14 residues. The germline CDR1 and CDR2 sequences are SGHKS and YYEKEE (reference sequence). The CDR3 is CASSLVEMVETQYF. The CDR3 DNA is TGTGCCAGCAGCTTGGTAGAAATGGTAGAGACCCAGTACTTC.

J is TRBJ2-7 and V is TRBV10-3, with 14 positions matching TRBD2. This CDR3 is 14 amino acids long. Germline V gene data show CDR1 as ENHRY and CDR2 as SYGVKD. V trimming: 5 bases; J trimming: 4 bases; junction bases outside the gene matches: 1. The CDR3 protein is CAISWTSGRYEQYF. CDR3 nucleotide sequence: TGTGCCATCAGTTGGACTAGCGGGAGGTACGAGCAGTACTTC.

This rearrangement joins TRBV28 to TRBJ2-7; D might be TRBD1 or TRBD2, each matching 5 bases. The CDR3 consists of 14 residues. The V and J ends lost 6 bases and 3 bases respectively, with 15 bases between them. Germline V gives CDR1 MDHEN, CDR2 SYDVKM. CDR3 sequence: CASSPGRKNYEQYF. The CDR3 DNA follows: TGTGCCAGCAGCCCGGGACGGAAAAACTACGAGCAGTACTTC.

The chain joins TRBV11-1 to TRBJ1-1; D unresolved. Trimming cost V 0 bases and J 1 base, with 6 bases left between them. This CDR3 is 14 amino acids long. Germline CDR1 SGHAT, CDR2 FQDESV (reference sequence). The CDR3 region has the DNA TGTGCCAGCAGCTTAGCCTCCAAGAACACTGAAGCTTTCTTT. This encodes CASSLASKNTEAFF.

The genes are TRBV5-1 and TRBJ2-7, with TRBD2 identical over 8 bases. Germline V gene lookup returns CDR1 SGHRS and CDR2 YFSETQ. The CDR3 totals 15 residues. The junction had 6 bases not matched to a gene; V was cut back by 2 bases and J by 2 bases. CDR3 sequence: CASSFVTSDAYEQYF. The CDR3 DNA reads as TGCGCCAGCAGCTTTGTGACTAGCGACGCCTACGAGCAGTACTTC.

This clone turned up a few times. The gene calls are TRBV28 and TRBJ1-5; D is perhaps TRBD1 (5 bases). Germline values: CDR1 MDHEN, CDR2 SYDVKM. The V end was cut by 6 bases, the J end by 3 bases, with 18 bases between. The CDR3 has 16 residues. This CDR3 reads CASSRTLGRPNQPQHF. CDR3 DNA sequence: TGTGCCAGCAGCCGAACCCTGGGACGCCCCAATCAGCCCCAGCATTTT.

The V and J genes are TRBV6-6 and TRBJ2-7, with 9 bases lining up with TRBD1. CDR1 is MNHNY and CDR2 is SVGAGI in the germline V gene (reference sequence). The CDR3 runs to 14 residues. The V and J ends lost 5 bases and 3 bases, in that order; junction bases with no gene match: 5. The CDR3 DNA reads TGTGCCAGCAGTGACACAGGGGGCGGCTACGAGCAGTACTTC. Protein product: CASSDTGGGYEQYF.

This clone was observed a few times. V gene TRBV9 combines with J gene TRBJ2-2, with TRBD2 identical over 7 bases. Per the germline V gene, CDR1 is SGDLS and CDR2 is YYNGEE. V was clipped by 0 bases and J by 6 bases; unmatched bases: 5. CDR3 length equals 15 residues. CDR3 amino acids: CASSVDRTRSGELFF. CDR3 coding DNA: TGTGCCAGCAGCGTAGACAGGACTAGGTCCGGGGAGCTGTTTTTT.

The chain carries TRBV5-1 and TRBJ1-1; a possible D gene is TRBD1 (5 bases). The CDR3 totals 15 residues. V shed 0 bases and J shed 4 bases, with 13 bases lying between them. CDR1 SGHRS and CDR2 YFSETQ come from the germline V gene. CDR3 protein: CASSLVVGRGTEAFF. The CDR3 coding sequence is TGCGCCAGCAGCTTGGTTGTCGGGAGGGGCACTGAAGCTTTCTTT.

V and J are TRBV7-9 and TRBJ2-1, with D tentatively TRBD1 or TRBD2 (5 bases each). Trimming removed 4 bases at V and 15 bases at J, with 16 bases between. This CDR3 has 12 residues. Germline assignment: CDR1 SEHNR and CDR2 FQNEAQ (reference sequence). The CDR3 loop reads CASSSGTSGTFF. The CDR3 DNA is TGTGCCAGCAGCTCCGGGACCTCCGGGACGTTCTTC.

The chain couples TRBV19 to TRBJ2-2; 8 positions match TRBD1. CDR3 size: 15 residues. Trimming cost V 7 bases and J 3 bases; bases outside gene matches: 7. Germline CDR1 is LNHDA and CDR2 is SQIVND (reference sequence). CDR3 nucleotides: TGTGCCAGTACCAAGACAGGGGAGGACACCGGGGAGCTGTTTTTT. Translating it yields CASTKTGEDTGELFF.

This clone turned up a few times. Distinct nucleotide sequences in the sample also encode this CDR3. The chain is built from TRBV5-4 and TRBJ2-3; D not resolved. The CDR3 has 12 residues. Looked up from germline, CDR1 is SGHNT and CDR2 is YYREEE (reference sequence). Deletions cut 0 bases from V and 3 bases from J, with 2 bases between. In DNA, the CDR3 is TGTGCCAGCAGCTTGGCAACAGATACGCAGTATTTT. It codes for CASSLATDTQYF.

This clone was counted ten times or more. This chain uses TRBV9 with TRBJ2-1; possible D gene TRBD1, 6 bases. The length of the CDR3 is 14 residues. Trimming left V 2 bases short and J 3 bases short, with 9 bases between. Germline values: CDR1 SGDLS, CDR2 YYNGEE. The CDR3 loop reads CASSVLGHYNEQFF. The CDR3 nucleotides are TGTGCCAGCAGCGTCCTGGGACACTACAATGAGCAGTTCTTC.

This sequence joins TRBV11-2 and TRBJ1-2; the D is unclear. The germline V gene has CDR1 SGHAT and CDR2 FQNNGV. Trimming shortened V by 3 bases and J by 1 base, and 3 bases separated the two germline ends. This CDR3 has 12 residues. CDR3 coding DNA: TGTGCCAGCAGCTTCTATAACTATGGCTACACCTTC. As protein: CASSFYNYGYTF. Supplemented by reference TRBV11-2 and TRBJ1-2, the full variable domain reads EAGVAQSPRYKIIEKRQSVAFWCNPISGHATLYWYQQILGQGPKLLIQFQNNGVVDDSQLPKDRFSAERLKGVDSTLKIQPAKLEDSAVYLCASSFYNYGYTFGSGTRLTVV.

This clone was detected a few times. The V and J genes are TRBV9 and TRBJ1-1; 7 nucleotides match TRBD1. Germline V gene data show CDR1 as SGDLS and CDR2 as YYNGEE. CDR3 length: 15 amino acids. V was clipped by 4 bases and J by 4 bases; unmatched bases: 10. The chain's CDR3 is CASSPDPGGSTEAFF. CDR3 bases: TGTGCCAGCAGCCCCGATCCAGGGGGTTCCACTGAAGCTTTCTTT.

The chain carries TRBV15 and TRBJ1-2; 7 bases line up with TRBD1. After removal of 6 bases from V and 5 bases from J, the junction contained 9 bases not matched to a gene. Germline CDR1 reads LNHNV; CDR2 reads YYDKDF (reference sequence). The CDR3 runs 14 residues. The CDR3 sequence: CATREQGGLYGYTF. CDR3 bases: TGTGCCACCAGAGAGCAGGGGGGACTATATGGCTACACCTTC.

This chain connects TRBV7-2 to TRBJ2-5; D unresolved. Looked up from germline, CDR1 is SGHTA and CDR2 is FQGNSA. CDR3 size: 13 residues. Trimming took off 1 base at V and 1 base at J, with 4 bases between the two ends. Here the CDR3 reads CASSLGRQETQYF. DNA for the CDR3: TGTGCCAGCAGCTTAGGGCGCCAAGAGACCCAGTACTTC.

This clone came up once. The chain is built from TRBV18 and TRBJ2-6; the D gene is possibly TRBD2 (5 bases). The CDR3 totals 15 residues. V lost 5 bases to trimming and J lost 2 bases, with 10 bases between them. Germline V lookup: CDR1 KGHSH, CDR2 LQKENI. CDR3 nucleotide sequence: TGTGCCAGCTCATATGAGGAGGCTGGGGCCAACGTCCTGACTTTC. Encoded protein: CASSYEEAGANVLTF.

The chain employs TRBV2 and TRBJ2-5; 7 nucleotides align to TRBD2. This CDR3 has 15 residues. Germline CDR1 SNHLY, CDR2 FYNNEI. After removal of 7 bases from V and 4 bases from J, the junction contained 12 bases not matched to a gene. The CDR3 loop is CASTPWGGAGETQYF. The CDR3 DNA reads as TGTGCCAGCACCCCATGGGGGGGAGCGGGAGAGACCCAGTACTTC.

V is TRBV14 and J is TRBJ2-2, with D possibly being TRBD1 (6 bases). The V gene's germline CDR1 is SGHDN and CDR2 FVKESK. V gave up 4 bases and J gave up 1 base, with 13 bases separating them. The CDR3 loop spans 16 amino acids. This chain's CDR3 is CASSPQGNLNTGELFF. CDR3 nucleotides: TGTGCCAGCAGCCCTCAGGGGAATCTGAACACCGGGGAGCTGTTTTTT.